A single sample is the source of the 18 T cell receptor beta chains below, sequenced in a study of T cell responses to AZD1222 COVID-19 vaccine. Clones were sequenced by immunoSEQ multiplex PCR, and TCRdb holds only the in-frame ones, with some missing. The sample contains 100,000 to 150,000 clones, 92% of which appear only once. Sequencing was performed on peripheral blood, taken 28 days after the second AZD1222 dose. The receptors shown here come from an adult who received the AZD1222 COVID-19 vaccine.

The chain links TRBV19 to TRBJ1-1, with a weak D call TRBD1 (6 bases). The CDR3 is 13 residues long. Germline V gene data show CDR1 as LNHDA and CDR2 as SQIVND (reference sequence). V gave up 5 bases and J gave up 12 bases, with 19 bases separating them. CDR3 amino acids: CASSSPLTGLTFF. The CDR3 DNA is TGTGCCAGTAGTTCCCCTCTAACAGGGTTGACTTTCTTT.

The chain carries TRBV6-5 and TRBJ1-4, with TRBD1 as a possible D gene (6 bases). CDR3 length equals 14 residues. Germline V gene sequence: CDR1 MNHEY, CDR2 SVGAGI. V lost 6 bases to trimming and J lost 4 bases, with 12 bases between them. The CDR3 DNA reads as TGTGCCAGCAGCGGACAGTTCCTTAATGAAAAACTGTTTTTT. Translation: CASSGQFLNEKLFF.

DNA for the CDR3: TGTGCCAGCAGCGTAGTGGACGGGGGCACTGAAGCTTTCTTT. Its protein is CASSVVDGGTEAFF. The V call is TRBV9, the J call TRBJ1-1, with D possibly matching TRBD1 (5 bases). There are 14 residues in the CDR3. The V gene's germline CDR1 is SGDLS and CDR2 YYNGEE. V was trimmed by 0 bases and J by 4 bases, leaving 10 bases between them.

This chain links TRBV13 with TRBJ1-5; TRBD1 agrees at 7 bases. Germline loops: CDR1 PRHDT, CDR2 FYEKMQ (reference sequence). With 5 bases clipped from V and 0 bases from J, the junction kept 4 bases outside the gene matches. The CDR3 runs to 15 residues. The CDR3 bases are TGTGCCAGCAGCCGCCGGGACAGTAGCAATCAGCCCCAGCATTTT. Its translation: CASSRRDSSNQPQHF.

This sequence joins TRBV6-6 and TRBJ1-4, with 7 bases fitting TRBD1. The J segment lost 17 bases and the V segment lost 0 bases, leaving 12 bases of the junction unmatched. Germline-derived CDR1 and CDR2 are MNHNY and SVGAGI (reference sequence). This CDR3 has 14 amino acids. The CDR3: CASSYSEGPGQRFF. CDR3 DNA: TGTGCCAGCAGTTACTCTGAAGGTCCGGGACAGCGATTTTTT.

This rearrangement joins TRBV6-6 to TRBJ2-5; 7 bases match TRBD1. J was trimmed by 4 bases and V by 5 bases; bases with no gene match: 10. The length of the CDR3 is 15 residues. Germline V gene sequence: CDR1 MNHNY, CDR2 SVGAGI (reference sequence). This CDR3 is CASSPSRTGGETQYF. The CDR3 DNA reads TGTGCCAGCAGTCCATCAAGGACAGGTGGAGAGACCCAGTACTTC.

This clone showed up just once. The chain joins TRBV11-3 to TRBJ2-7, with TRBD2 matching over 11 bases. Germline lookup yields CDR1 SGHNT and CDR2 YENEEA. The CDR3 has 14 amino acids. V shed 5 bases and J 6 bases; nucleotides not matched to a gene: 6. This CDR3 is CASSPTSGSTEQYF. The CDR3 bases are TGTGCCAGCAGCCCCACTAGCGGGAGTACCGAGCAGTACTTC.

The V gene is TRBV28, the J gene TRBJ2-7, with TRBD2 as a possible D gene (5 bases). The germline gives CDR1 MDHEN, CDR2 SYDVKM. With 6 bases removed from V and 5 bases from J, the gap between germline ends came to 17 bases. There are 14 residues in the CDR3. CDR3 in DNA: TGTGCCAGCAGCCAAGTATCTAGCCCCCACGAGCAGTACTTC. It codes for CASSQVSSPHEQYF. Full variable domain (rest looked up from reference TRBV28 and TRBJ2-7): DVKVTQSSRYLVKRTGEKVFLECVQDMDHENMFWYRQDPGLGLRLIYFSYDVKMKEKGDIPEGYSVSREKKERFSLILESASTNQTSMYLCASSQVSSPHEQYFGPGTRLTVT.

The chain has TRBV7-8 and TRBJ1-5; the D is unclear. CDR1 and CDR2 from the germline V gene are SGHVS and FQNEAQ. V dropped 5 bases and J dropped 0 bases, with 8 bases sitting between them. The CDR3 runs 14 residues. CDR3 in amino acids: CASSQIYSNQPQHF. CDR3 nucleotide sequence: TGTGCCAGCAGCCAGATTTATAGCAATCAGCCCCAGCATTTT.

This sequence joins TRBV5-4 and TRBJ1-1; maybe TRBD1 (6 bases). This CDR3 is built from 14 residues. Germline CDR1 SGHNT, CDR2 YYREEE (reference sequence). The V gene lost 3 bases and the J gene lost 5 bases, with 14 bases spanning the gap. The DNA for the CDR3 is TGTGCCAGCAGCTCAGAAGTAGGGGGTACTGAAGCTTTCTTT. Its translation is CASSSEVGGTEAFF.

This clone was observed a few times. The chain recombines TRBV7-2 with TRBJ1-1; 10 bases fit TRBD1. The germline gives CDR1 SGHTA, CDR2 FQGNSA. The CDR3 length is 17 residues. V trimming: 4 bases; J trimming: 0 bases; junction bases outside the gene matches: 8. The CDR3 sequence: CASSSRRTGGLNTEAFF. In DNA, the CDR3 is TGTGCCAGCAGCTCTAGAAGGACAGGGGGGTTGAACACTGAAGCTTTCTTT.

This rearrangement joins TRBV2 to TRBJ2-2, with 7 positions matching TRBD1. The CDR3 loop spans 14 amino acids. After removal of 10 bases from V and 6 bases from J, the junction contained 11 bases not matched to a gene. Germline CDR1 and CDR2: SNHLY and FYNNEI. CDR3 sequence: CATLREQGPGELFF. The DNA of the CDR3 is TGTGCCACCCTAAGGGAACAGGGGCCCGGGGAGCTGTTTTTT.

This clone was found once. The chain links TRBV6-1 to TRBJ2-7; D perhaps matches TRBD2 (5 bases). There are 13 residues in the CDR3. The germline gives CDR1 MNHNS, CDR2 SASEGT. The germline V and J ends were trimmed by 0 bases and 5 bases, with 8 bases remaining between them. The chain's CDR3 is CASSEASGNEQYF. The CDR3 nucleotides read TGTGCCAGCAGTGAAGCAAGCGGAAACGAGCAGTACTTC.

There are a few counts of this clone. The chain combines TRBV5-4 with TRBJ2-3; 7 positions match TRBD1. The germline CDR1 and CDR2 sequences are SGHNT and YYREEE (reference sequence). There are 14 residues in the CDR3. Trimming cost V 4 bases and J 2 bases; bases outside gene matches: 4. CDR3 loop: CASSPGQPTDTQYF. For the CDR3, the DNA is TGTGCCAGCAGCCCGGGACAGCCCACAGATACGCAGTATTTT.

This chain links TRBV12-5 with TRBJ1-1; D call uncertain. Germline CDR1 LGHNT, CDR2 FRNRAP. The V gene lost 5 bases and the J gene lost 3 bases, with 7 bases spanning the gap. There are 12 residues in the CDR3. In DNA form, the CDR3 reads TGTGCTAGTGGTCCCACCGACACTGAAGCTTTCTTT. Translating gives CASGPTDTEAFF.

This clone was counted a single time. The V and J genes are TRBV7-9 and TRBJ2-5, with D hard to call. The CDR3 spans 14 residues. The V gene's germline CDR1 is SEHNR and CDR2 FQNEAQ (reference sequence). V was cut by 5 bases and J by 5 bases, with 15 bases left in between. The CDR3: CASSPGTARETQYF. DNA for the CDR3: TGTGCCAGCAGCCCCGGCACTGCCAGGGAGACCCAGTACTTC.

The chain links TRBV24-1 to TRBJ2-5; TRBD1 is a possible D gene (5 bases). Trimming pared 2 bases from V and 5 bases from J, leaving 14 bases between. The V gene's germline CDR1 is KGHDR and CDR2 SFDVKD. The CDR3 sequence is 15 residues long. The CDR3 here is CATSDWTGPGETQYF. The DNA for the CDR3 is TGTGCCACCAGTGATTGGACGGGCCCAGGGGAGACCCAGTACTTC.

This sequence joins TRBV29-1 and TRBJ2-7; 7 bases map to TRBD1. V lost 3 bases to trimming and J lost 2 bases; unmatched junction nucleotides: 10. Germline V gives CDR1 SQVTM, CDR2 ANQGSEA. The CDR3 consists of 15 residues. The CDR3 loop is CSVDDQGGPTYEQYF. The CDR3 DNA sequence: TGCAGCGTTGACGACCAAGGGGGCCCCACCTACGAGCAGTACTTC.